This T cell receptor (beta chain) was retrieved from a study of blood T cell repertoires in COVID-19. Study background: PBMCs, B-cell-depleted T cells, or T cells provided the cDNA or gDNA that made up the material.

CDR1 and CDR2 from the germline V gene are MDHEN and SYDVKM. Trimming at V came to 6 bases and at J to 4 bases, leaving 8 bases not matched to a gene. The CDR3 is made up of 14 amino acids. Some clones are missing from TCRdb's copy, which holds only in-frame ones; the method was immunoSEQ multiplex PCR. The sample contains 70,000 or so clones, about 85% of which appear only once. The receptor comes from a man aged 50 to 59 with COVID-19, enrolled during active disease. The chain employs TRBV28 and TRBJ1-2, with 7 bases fitting TRBD1. Source material: peripheral blood. The CDR3 nucleotides are TGTGCCAGCAGCCGGACAGGATACTTCTATGGCTACACCTTC. Amino acid sequence: CASSRTGYFYGYTF.